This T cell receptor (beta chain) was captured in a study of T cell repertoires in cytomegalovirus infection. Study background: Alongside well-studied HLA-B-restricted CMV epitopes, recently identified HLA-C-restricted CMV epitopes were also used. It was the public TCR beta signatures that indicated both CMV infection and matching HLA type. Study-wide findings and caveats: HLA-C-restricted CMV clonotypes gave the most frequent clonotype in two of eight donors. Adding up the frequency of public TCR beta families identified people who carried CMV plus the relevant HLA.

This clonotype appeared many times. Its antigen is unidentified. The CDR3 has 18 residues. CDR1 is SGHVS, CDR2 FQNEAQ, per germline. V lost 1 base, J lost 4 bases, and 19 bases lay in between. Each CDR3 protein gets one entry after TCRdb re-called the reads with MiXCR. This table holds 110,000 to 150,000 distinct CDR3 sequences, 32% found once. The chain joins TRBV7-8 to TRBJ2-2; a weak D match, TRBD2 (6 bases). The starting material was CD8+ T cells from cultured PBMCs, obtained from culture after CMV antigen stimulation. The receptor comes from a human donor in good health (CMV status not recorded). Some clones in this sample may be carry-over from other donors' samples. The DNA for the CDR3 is TGTGCCAGCAGCTTAGAAGTGCGGTACGGGGGACTCACCGGGGAGCTGTTTTTT. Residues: CASSLEVRYGGLTGELFF. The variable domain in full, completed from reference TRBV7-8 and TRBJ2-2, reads GAGVSQSPRYKVAKRGQDVALRCDPISGHVSLFWYQQALGQGPEFLTYFQNEAQLDKSGLPSDRFFAERPEGSVSTLKIQRTQQEDSAVYLCASSLEVRYGGLTGELFFGEGSRLTVL.